The clone carrying this T cell receptor beta chain was picked up one time. Its antigen is undetermined. The sample belongs to a study of cytomegalovirus exposure and HLA in healthy donors. Study observations and caveats: The study assumed roughly uniform donor sequencing depth for presence/absence analyses. The study listed 164 cytomegalovirus-associated TCR beta chains. The authors later linked a missense DCLRE1C variant to TCR beta V- and J-gene trimming.

Germline assignment: CDR1 SGDLS and CDR2 YYNGEE. The trim removed 4 bases at V and 2 bases at J, leaving 8 bases unmatched. CDR3 length: 15 residues. The study ran its PCR with 60 Vbeta and 13 Jbeta primers. Only in-frame clones appear in the TCRdb table, and some are missing; sequencing was by immunoSEQ multiplex PCR. Among about 170,000 clones listed, approximately 84% were seen once. The clonotype was recovered from a woman in her fifties or sixties in good health and CMV-seropositive. The sample consisted of PBMCs. V is TRBV9 and J is TRBJ2-7; 8 nucleotides line up with TRBD1. The CDR3 protein is CASSPQTGDTYEQYF. The CDR3 DNA follows: TGTGCCAGCAGCCCCCAGACAGGGGATACCTACGAGCAGTACTTC. Based on the CDR3 plus reference TRBV9 and TRBJ2-7, the full variable domain is DSGVTQTPKHLITATGQRVTLRCSPRSGDLSVYWYQQSLDQGLQFLIQYYNGEERAKGNILERFSAQQFPDLHSELNLSSLELGDSALYFCASSPQTGDTYEQYFGPGTRLTVT.